Sequencing of this TCR beta chain was carried out in a study of radiation and T cells in renal cell carcinoma. Study-wide results and limits: From baseline, blood top tumor clonotypes peaked at 2 weeks post-radiation.

The time point denotes: baseline pretreatment blood. Treatment here: 15 Gy SBRT to primary tumor, nephrectomy 4 weeks later. This renal cell carcinoma was of the clear cell type. Germline lookup yields CDR1 SQVTM and CDR2 ANQGSEA. This CDR3 has 12 residues. Trimming removed 6 bases from V and 0 bases from J, with 9 bases in between. About this clone: Its antigen is unidentified.

Generated by immunoSEQ multiplex PCR, the TCRdb table keeps only in-frame clones and is missing some. The table includes approximately 140,000 clones, less than 90% detected once. The sample consisted of blood, taken from a patient whose treatment included radiotherapy and nephrectomy. The TCR was taken from a woman aged 45-65 years with renal cell carcinoma. The chain is built from TRBV29-1 and TRBJ2-7, with a weak D call TRBD2 (6 bases). The CDR3 nucleotides read TGCAGCGTGGGGACTGCCTCCTACGAGCAGTACTTC. Protein product: CSVGTASYEQYF.